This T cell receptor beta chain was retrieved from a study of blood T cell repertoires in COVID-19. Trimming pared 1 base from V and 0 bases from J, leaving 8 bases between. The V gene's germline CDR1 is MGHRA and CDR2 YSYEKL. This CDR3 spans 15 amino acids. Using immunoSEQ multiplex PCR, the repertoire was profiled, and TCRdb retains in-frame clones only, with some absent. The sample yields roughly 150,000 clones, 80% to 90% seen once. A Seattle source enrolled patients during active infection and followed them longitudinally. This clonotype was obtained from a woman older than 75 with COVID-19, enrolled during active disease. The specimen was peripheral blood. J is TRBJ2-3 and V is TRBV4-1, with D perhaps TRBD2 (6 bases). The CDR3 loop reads CASSQGDSSTDTQYF. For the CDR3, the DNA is TGCGCCAGCAGCCAAGGGGACTCTAGCACAGATACGCAGTATTTT.